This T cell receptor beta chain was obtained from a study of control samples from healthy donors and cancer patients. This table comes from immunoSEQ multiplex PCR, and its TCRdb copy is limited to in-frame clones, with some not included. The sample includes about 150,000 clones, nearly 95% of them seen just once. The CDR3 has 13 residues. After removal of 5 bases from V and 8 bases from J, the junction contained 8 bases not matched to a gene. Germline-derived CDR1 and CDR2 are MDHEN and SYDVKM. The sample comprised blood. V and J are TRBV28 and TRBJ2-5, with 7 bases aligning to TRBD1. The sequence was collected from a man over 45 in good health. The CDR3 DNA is TGTGCCAGCAGTCCACACGACAGGGATACCCAGTACTTC. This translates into CASSPHDRDTQYF.